This T cell receptor (beta chain) was obtained from a study of blood T cell repertoires in COVID-19 (dated by TCRdb to 2018 to 2020). A note on the overall study: Recovered participants in ImmuneRACE Cohort 3 were defined as having two consecutive negative NP/OP PCR tests, clearance from a healthcare professional, or resolution of symptoms. Subjects who had been exposed to COVID-19, were actively infected with it, or had recovered from it provided the deeply sampled blood TCRbeta repertoires that made up the dataset. Samples covering the acute and convalescent phases of COVID-19 were provided by collaborators in the United States, Italy and Spain. The sample metadata nearly always contained a de-identified subject ID, COVID-19 status, age in years and sex. Where available, HLA class I and class II types were taken from metadata supplied by the sample provider and were not determined by assay-based typing. The material from the prospective study consisted of cDNA or gDNA derived from T cells, B-cell-depleted T cells, or PBMCs. The samples were drawn from the first 160 participants of the ongoing ImmuneRACE study and from 1,200 or so subjects provided by 6 global collaborators. The repertoires were released in a freely available public database meant as a resource for research on the immune response to SARS-CoV-2.

The germline V gene (reference sequence) yields SGHKS for CDR1 and YYEKEE for CDR2. Trimmed from V: 4 bases; trimmed from J: 3 bases; junction bases lacking a gene match: 5. The CDR3 contains 14 residues, cysteine and phenylalanine counted. Just CDR3 DNA is preserved here, 42 bases in frame from base 1. The full study reports these points: Clinical and demographic metadata were provided uncurated, with the amount varying by source and participant.

Concerning this clone: Its antigen is currently not known. Base qualities were left out, and no much larger clone turns up one base away.

Enrolling through a virtual design, the prospective study's participants ranged in age from roughly 18 to 95 years and lived across about two dozen United States geographic areas. In the prospective study, cohorts were assigned on the basis of participant-reported clinical history obtained from a screening survey and a study questionnaire. In the prospective study, mobile phlebotomists collected whole blood, serum and a nasopharyngeal or oropharyngeal swab from each participant. Over a roughly two-month period, participants in the prospective study had the option of providing additional blood draws and questionnaires. Before DNA extraction, blood samples from the prospective study were shipped at room temperature or frozen. The immunoSEQ Assay, a bias-controlled multiplex PCR, was used to amplify TCRbeta CDR3 regions from genomic DNA. For the original study's pipeline: The number of nucleated cells in each sample was estimated from the amplification of reference gene primers within the assay. To quantify the absolute abundance of each unique TCRbeta CDR3 rearrangement, sequence reads were collapsed and filtered. For each sample, productive Simpson clonality was calculated as the square root of Simpson's diversity index across productive rearrangements. The immuneACCESS repertoire file appears here via TCRdb, limited to in-frame rearrangements. These files lack a portion of the clones; in checked studies, under half of the deficit traces to unresolved V genes, and the cause of the others is not known. V, J and clone size derive from that table, while D and trimming were established from the DNA sequence. Present in this sample are some 180,000 clones, roughly 78% of which were seen just once. In total, the top ten clones hold 15% to 20% of the sample.

The source of this sequence is a woman aged 70-85 years in a cohort exposed to, infected with or recovered from COVID-19 (not recorded which). The sample consisted of PBMCs or T cells enriched from blood (not recorded which). The chain couples TRBV5-5 to TRBJ2-7, with TRBD1 identical over 9 junction bases. The CDR3 amino acid sequence is: CASSRRTGDYEQYF. The base sequence is TGTGCCAGCAGCAGACGGACAGGGGACTACGAGCAGTACTTC.